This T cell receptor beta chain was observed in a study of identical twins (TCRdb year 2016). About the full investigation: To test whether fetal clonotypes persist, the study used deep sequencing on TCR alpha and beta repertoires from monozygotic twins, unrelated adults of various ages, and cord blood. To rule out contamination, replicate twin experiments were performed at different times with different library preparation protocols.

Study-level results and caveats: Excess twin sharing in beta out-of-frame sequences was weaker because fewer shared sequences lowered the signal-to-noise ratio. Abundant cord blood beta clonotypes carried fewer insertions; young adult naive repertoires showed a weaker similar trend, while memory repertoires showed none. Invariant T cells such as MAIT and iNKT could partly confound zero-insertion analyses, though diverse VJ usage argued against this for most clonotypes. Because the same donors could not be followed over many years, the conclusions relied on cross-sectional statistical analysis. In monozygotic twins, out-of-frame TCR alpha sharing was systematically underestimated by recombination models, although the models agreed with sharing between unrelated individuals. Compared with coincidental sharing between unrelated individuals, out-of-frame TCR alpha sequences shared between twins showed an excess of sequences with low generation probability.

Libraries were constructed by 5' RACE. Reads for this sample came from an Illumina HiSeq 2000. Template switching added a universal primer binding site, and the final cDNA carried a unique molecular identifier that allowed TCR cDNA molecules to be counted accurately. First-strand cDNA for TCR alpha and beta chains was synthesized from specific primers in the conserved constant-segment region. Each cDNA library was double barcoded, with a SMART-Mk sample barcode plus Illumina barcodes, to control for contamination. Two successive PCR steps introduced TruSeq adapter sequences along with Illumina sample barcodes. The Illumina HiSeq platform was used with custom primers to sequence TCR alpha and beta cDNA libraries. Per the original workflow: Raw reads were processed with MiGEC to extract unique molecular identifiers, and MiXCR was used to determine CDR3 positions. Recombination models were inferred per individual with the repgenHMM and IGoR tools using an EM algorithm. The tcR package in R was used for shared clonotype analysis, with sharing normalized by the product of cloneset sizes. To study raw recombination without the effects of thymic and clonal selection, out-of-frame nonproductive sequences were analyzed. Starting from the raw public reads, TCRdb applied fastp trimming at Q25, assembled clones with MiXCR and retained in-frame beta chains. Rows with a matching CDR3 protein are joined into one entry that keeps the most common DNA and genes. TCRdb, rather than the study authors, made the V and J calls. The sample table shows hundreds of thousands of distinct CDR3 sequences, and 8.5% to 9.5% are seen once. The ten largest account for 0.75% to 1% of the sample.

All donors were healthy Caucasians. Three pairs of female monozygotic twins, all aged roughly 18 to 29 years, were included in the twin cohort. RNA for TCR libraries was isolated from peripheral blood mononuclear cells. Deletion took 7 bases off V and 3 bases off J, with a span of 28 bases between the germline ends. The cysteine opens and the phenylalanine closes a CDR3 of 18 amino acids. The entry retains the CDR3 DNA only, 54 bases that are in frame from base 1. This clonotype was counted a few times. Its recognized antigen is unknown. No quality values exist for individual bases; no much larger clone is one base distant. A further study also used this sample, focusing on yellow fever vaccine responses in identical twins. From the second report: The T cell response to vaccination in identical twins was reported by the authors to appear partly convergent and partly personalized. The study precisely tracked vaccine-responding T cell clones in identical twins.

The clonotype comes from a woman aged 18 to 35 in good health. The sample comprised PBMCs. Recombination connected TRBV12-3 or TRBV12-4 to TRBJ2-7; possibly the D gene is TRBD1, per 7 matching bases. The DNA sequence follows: TGTGCCAGCAAAACATCATCCAGGGGGGCTGGGGTGGACTACGAGCAGTACTTC. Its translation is CASKTSSRGAGVDYEQYF.